These 18 T cell receptor beta chains originate from one sample sequenced in a study of cytomegalovirus exposure and HLA in healthy donors. The PCR ran on 60 Vbeta and 13 Jbeta primers. The data were produced by immunoSEQ multiplex PCR, yet TCRdb's version contains in-frame clones alone and is incomplete. The sample has under 200,000 clones; around 75% are singletons. Material: PBMCs. The receptors come from a male donor in good health and CMV-seronegative.

The chain employs TRBV28 and TRBJ2-5; D may be TRBD2 (5 bases). This CDR3 has 11 residues. Germline CDR1 MDHEN, CDR2 SYDVKM. V lost 10 bases and J 5 bases, leaving 11 bases between the germline ends. The CDR3 here is CAISDWETQYF. For the CDR3, the DNA is TGTGCCATCTCGGACTGGGAGACCCAGTACTTC.

The chain has TRBV5-8 and TRBJ1-5; D remains ambiguous. V lost 0 bases to trimming and J lost 6 bases, with 13 bases between them. The CDR3 runs 15 residues. The germline CDR1 and CDR2 sequences are SGHTS and YDEGEE. CDR3 in amino acids: CASSLEPGVSQPQHF. DNA for the CDR3: TGTGCCAGCAGCTTGGAGCCCGGGGTAAGTCAGCCCCAGCATTTT. The full variable domain, rest sourced from reference TRBV5-8 and TRBJ1-5, is EAGVTQSPTHLIKTRGQQATLRCSPISGHTSVYWYQQALGLGLQFLLWYDEGEERNRGNFPPRFSGRQFPNYSSELNVNALELEDSALYLCASSLEPGVSQPQHFGDGTRLSIL.

This chain joins TRBV2 and TRBJ2-7; D not certain. From germline, CDR1 is SNHLY and CDR2 FYNNEI. Trimming removed 10 bases at V and 6 bases at J, with 13 bases between. The CDR3 totals 11 residues. CDR3: CATEIGSEQYF. In DNA form, the CDR3 reads TGTGCCACCGAGATCGGGTCCGAGCAGTACTTC.

The gene calls are TRBV27 and TRBJ2-3; D might be TRBD1 (6 bases). The CDR3 is made up of 13 amino acids. In germline, CDR1 is MNHEY, CDR2 SMNVEV (reference sequence). V was clipped by 6 bases and J by 2 bases, with 9 bases between them. The CDR3 protein is CASRDSPTDTQYF. CDR3 sequence (DNA): TGTGCCAGCAGGGACAGTCCCACAGATACGCAGTATTTT.

This chain joins TRBV6-1 and TRBJ1-2; D is ambiguous. Trimming pared 0 bases from V and 3 bases from J, leaving 8 bases between. CDR1 and CDR2 from the germline V gene are MNHNS and SASEGT. The CDR3 spans 14 residues. This chain's CDR3 is CASSEARGDYGYTF. The CDR3 DNA reads as TGTGCCAGCAGTGAAGCTCGGGGTGACTATGGCTACACCTTC.

This chain connects TRBV5-1 to TRBJ2-3; TRBD1 matches at 11 bases. Germline V lookup: CDR1 SGHRS, CDR2 YFSETQ. V lost 4 bases to trimming and J lost 2 bases; unmatched junction nucleotides: 6. This CDR3 contains 16 residues. The DNA of the CDR3 is TGCGCCAGCAGCCCTGGGGACAGGGGGGACACAGATACGCAGTATTTT. Translating it yields CASSPGDRGDTDTQYF.

The chain combines TRBV6-5 with TRBJ2-7, with TRBD2 identical over 8 bases. V shed 6 bases and J 4 bases; nucleotides not matched to a gene: 11. This CDR3 contains 15 residues. CDR1 MNHEY and CDR2 SVGAGI come from the germline V gene. The CDR3 loop reads CASRETSGTSYEQYF. The CDR3 region has the DNA TGTGCCAGCAGGGAAACGTCCGGGACTAGTTACGAGCAGTACTTC.

The chain uses TRBV27 and TRBJ2-7; TRBD2 matches 7 bases. Per germline, CDR1 MNHEY and CDR2 SMNVEV (reference sequence). With V trimmed by 0 bases and J by 3 bases, 2 bases remained unmatched. The CDR3 is 14 amino acids. The CDR3 DNA is TGTGCCAGCAGTTTATCCCCTAGCGGCTACGAGCAGTACTTC. It specifies CASSLSPSGYEQYF.

This clone is a singleton in its sample. The gene calls are TRBV2 and TRBJ1-5; D is possibly TRBD1 (6 bases). CDR1 is SNHLY, CDR2 FYNNEI, per germline. Trimming cost V 6 bases and J 2 bases, with 14 bases left between them. The CDR3 length is 15 residues. Here the CDR3 DNA reads TGTGCCAGCAGATCACAGGGCTTGGGCAATCAGCCCCAGCATTTT. Translation: CASRSQGLGNQPQHF.

The rearrangement uses TRBV6-6 and TRBJ2-1; possibly TRBD2 for D (6 bases). CDR3 length equals 14 residues. V lost 7 bases and J lost 0, with 10 bases in between. The germline gives CDR1 MNHNY, CDR2 SVGAGI (reference sequence). In nucleotides, the CDR3 is TGTGCCAGCACTCGGGACTCCTCCTACAATGAGCAGTTCTTC. Protein: CASTRDSSYNEQFF.

The chain has TRBV30 and TRBJ2-5; D remains unclear. The V gene's germline CDR1 is GTSNPN and CDR2 SVGIG (reference sequence). Trimming took 1 base from V and 5 from J, leaving 8 bases between them. CDR3 length: 12 amino acids. The CDR3 nucleotides read TGTGCCTGGAGTGGCGGTGCTGAGACCCAGTACTTC. Protein: CAWSGGAETQYF.

The chain is built from TRBV7-8 and TRBJ1-1; D might be TRBD1 (5 bases). CDR1 and CDR2 (germline): SGHVS, FQNEAQ. V dropped 3 bases and J dropped 1 base, with 6 bases sitting between them. The CDR3 has 13 amino acids. CDR3 bases: TGTGCCAGCAGCTTTCAGGGGAACACTGAAGCTTTCTTT. Translated: CASSFQGNTEAFF.

CDR3 sequence: CASSLAGMNEKLFF. The CDR3, as DNA: TGTGCCAGCAGCTTGGCAGGGATGAATGAAAAACTGTTTTTT. This chain links TRBV5-4 with TRBJ1-4, with D perhaps matching TRBD1 (5 bases). There are 14 residues in the CDR3. Germline lookup yields CDR1 SGHNT and CDR2 YYREEE (reference sequence). Between the trimmed V and J ends, which lost 0 bases and 5 bases, there was a span of 8 bases. The full variable domain, its missing parts supplied by reference TRBV5-4 and TRBJ1-4, is ETGVTQSPTHLIKTRGQQVTLRCSSQSGHNTVSWYQQALGQGPQFIFQYYREEENGRGNFPPRFSGLQFPNYSSELNVNALELDDSALYLCASSLAGMNEKLFFGSGTQLSVL.

CDR3 in amino acids: CASSPGQGGDTEAFF. As DNA, the CDR3 is TGTGCCAGCAGCCCAGGACAGGGGGGGGACACTGAAGCTTTCTTT. V gene TRBV7-9 combines with J gene TRBJ1-1; 10 bases map to TRBD1. V trimming: 5 bases; J trimming: 3 bases; junction bases outside the gene matches: 6. The CDR3 runs 15 residues. The germline V gene encodes CDR1 SEHNR and CDR2 FQNEAQ (reference sequence).

This chain links TRBV7-9 with TRBJ1-6, with 7 bases matching TRBD1. V lost 5 bases, J lost 9 bases, and 7 bases stayed unmatched. The germline gives CDR1 SEHNR, CDR2 FQNEAQ (reference sequence). This CDR3 region has 14 residues. This CDR3 is CASSPDRASSPLHF. The CDR3 nucleotides read TGTGCCAGCAGCCCCGACAGGGCAAGTTCACCCCTCCACTTT.

The V gene is TRBV7-9, the J gene TRBJ2-7; 7 nucleotides align to TRBD2. Germline V gene sequence: CDR1 SEHNR, CDR2 FQNEAQ (reference sequence). Trimming at V came to 0 bases and at J to 5 bases, leaving 7 bases not matched to a gene. CDR3 length: 15 amino acids. CDR3 in DNA: TGTGCCAGCAGCTTAGCGGGAGGGGTGTTGGACGAGCAGTACTTC. It encodes CASSLAGGVLDEQYF.

The V gene is TRBV4-1, the J gene TRBJ2-3; D is perhaps TRBD1 (6 bases). The CDR3 length is 14 residues. V was trimmed by 4 bases and J by 2 bases, leaving 10 bases between them. In germline, CDR1 is MGHRA, CDR2 YSYEKL. The CDR3 reads CASSPDRFTDTQYF. CDR3 DNA sequence: TGCGCCAGCAGCCCGGACAGATTCACAGATACGCAGTATTTT.

The chain uses TRBV9 and TRBJ2-5; D unclear. V shed 0 bases and J shed 4 bases, with 7 bases lying between them. Germline V gene sequence: CDR1 SGDLS, CDR2 YYNGEE. The CDR3 runs to 13 residues. In nucleotides, the CDR3 is TGTGCCAGCAGCGTAGCTTCGGGAGAGACCCAGTACTTC. It is translated as CASSVASGETQYF.